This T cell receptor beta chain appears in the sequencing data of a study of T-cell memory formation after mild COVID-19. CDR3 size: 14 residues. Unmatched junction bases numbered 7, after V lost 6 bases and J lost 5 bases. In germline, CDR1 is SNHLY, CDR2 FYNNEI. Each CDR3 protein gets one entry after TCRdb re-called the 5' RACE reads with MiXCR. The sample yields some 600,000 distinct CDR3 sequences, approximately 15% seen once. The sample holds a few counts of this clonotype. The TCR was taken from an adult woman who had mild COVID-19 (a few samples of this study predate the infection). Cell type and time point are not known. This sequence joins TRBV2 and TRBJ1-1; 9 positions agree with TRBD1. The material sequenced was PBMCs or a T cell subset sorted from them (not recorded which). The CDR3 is CASRSGQGMTEAFF. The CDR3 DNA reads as TGTGCCAGCAGGTCAGGACAGGGGATGACTGAAGCTTTCTTT. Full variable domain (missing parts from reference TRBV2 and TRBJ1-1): EPEVTQTPSHQVTQMGQEVILRCVPISNHLYFYWYRQILGQKVEFLVSFYNNEISEKSEIFDDQFSVERPDGSNFTLKIRSTKLEDSAMYFCASRSGQGMTEAFFGQGTRLTVV.